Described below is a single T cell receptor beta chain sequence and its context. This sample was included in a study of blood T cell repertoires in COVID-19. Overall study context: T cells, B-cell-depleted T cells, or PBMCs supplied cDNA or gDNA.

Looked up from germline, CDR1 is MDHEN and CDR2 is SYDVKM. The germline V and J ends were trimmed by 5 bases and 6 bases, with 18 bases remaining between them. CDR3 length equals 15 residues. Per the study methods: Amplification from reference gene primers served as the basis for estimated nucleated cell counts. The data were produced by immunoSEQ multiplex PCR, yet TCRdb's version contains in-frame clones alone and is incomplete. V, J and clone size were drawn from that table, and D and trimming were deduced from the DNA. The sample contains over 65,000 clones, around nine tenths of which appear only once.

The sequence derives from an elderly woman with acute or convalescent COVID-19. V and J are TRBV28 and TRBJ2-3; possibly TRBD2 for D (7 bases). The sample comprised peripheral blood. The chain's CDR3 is CASSNLGGAGDTQYF. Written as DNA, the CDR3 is TGTGCCAGCAGTAACCTAGGGGGAGCGGGGGATACGCAGTATTTT.